The source of this TCR beta chain is a study of blood T cell repertoires in COVID-19. Study-level information: COVID-19 samples collected from the United States, Italy and Spain covered acute and convalescent phases. PBMCs, B-cell-depleted T cells, or T cells were the source of the cDNA or gDNA that made up the material.

Original methodology: Estimation of nucleated cell counts relied on the amplification of reference gene primers. Only in-frame clones appear in the TCRdb table, and some are missing; sequencing was by immunoSEQ multiplex PCR. D and trimming come from the DNA, and the V and J calls and clone size come from that table. The sample lists about 160,000 clones; 90% to 95% were seen once. Germline V gene sequence: CDR1 MNHEY, CDR2 SMNVEV (reference sequence). V dropped 4 bases and J dropped 2; count of bases not matched to a gene: 13. CDR3 length: 18 amino acids. The TCR comes from a woman aged 50 to 65 with acute or convalescent COVID-19. The chain recombines TRBV27 with TRBJ2-7; 11 bases are a match to TRBD2. Sequencing was performed on peripheral blood. CDR3: CASSSPVSGRAVAYEQYF. The CDR3 DNA follows: TGTGCCAGCAGTTCCCCCGTTAGCGGGAGGGCCGTAGCCTACGAGCAGTACTTC.